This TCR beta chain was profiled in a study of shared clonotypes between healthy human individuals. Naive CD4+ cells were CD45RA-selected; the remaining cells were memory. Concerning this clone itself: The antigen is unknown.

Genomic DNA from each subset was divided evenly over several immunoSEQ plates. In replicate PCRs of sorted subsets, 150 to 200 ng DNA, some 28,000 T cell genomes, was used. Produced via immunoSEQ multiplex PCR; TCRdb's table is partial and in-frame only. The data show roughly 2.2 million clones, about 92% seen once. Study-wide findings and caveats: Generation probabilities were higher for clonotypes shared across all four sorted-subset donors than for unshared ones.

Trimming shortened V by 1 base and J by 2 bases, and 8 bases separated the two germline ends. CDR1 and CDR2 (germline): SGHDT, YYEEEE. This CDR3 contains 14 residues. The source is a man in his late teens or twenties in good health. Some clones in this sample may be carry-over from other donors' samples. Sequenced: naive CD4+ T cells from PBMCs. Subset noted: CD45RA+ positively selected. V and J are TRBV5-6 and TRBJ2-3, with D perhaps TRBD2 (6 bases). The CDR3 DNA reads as TGTGCCAGCAGCTTGTTAGCGGTCACAGATACGCAGTATTTT. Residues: CASSLLAVTDTQYF.